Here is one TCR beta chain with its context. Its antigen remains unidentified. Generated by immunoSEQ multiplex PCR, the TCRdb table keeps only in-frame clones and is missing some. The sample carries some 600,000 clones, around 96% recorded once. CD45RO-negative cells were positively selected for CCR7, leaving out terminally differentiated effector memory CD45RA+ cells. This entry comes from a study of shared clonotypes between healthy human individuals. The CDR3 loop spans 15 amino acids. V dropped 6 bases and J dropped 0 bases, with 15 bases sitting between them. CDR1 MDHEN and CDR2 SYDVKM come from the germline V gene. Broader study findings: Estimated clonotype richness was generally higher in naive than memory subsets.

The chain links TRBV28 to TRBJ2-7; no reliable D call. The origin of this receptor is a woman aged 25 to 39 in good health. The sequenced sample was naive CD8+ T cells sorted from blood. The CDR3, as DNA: TGTGCCAGCAGCTTCACAGAGCTAAGCTCCTACGAGCAGTACTTC. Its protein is CASSFTELSSYEQYF. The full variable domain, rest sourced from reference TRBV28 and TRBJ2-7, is DVKVTQSSRYLVKRTGEKVFLECVQDMDHENMFWYRQDPGLGLRLIYFSYDVKMKEKGDIPEGYSVSREKKERFSLILESASTNQTSMYLCASSFTELSSYEQYFGPGTRLTVT.